The clone carrying this T cell receptor (beta chain) was observed at least ten times. Samples came from axillary lymph nodes draining the breast cancer. These data are taken from a study of breast tumors, draining lymph nodes, adjacent tissues. V was pared by 5 bases and J by 7 bases, with 8 bases between. The CDR3 is made up of 10 amino acids. Looked up from germline, CDR1 is DFQATT and CDR2 is SNEGSKA (reference sequence). TCRdb ran MiXCR on the multiplex PCR reads and lists one entry per CDR3 protein. The sample consists of approximately 200,000 distinct CDR3 sequences, approximately 33% of them appearing once.

Material for sequencing was axillary lymph node tissue. V and J are TRBV20-1 and TRBJ1-2; no firm D call. The TCR originated in a female donor with breast cancer. Some clones in this sample may be carry-over from other donors' samples. The CDR3 DNA reads as TGCAGTGCTTCCGGGAGTGGCTACACCTTC. The encoded protein is CSASGSGYTF.